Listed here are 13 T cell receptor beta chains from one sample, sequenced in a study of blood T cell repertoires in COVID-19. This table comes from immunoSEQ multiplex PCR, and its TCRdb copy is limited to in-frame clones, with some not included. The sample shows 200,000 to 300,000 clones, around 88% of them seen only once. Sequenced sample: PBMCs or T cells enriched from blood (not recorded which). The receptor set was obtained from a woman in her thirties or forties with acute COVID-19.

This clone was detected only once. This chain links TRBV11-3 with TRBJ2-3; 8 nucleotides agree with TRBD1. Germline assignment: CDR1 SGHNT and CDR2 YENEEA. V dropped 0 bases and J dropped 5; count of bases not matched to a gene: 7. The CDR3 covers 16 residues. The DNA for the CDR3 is TGTGCCAGCAGCTTAGATGATCGACAGGGGCTAGATACGCAGTATTTT. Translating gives CASSLDDRQGLDTQYF.

For the CDR3, the DNA is TGCGCCAGCAGCCAAGACAGGGGGTATTCACCCCTCCACTTT. It is translated as CASSQDRGYSPLHF. J is TRBJ1-6 and V is TRBV4-3, with 7 bases fitting TRBD1. Per the germline V gene, CDR1 is LGHNA and CDR2 is YSLEER. The V gene end was trimmed by 0 bases and the J gene end by 8 bases; junction bases not matched to a gene: 1. This CDR3 has 14 amino acids.

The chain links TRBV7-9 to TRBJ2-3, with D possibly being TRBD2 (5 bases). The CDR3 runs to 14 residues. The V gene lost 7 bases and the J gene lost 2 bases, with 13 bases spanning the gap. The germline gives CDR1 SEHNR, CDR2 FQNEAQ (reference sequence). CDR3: CASIPGIYTDTQYF. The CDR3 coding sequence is TGTGCCAGCATACCCGGGATCTACACAGATACGCAGTATTTT.

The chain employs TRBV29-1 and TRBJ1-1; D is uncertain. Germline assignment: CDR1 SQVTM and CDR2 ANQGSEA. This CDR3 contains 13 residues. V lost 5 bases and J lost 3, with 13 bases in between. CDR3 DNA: TGCAGCGTTATGGGTTTCGGGGACACTGAAGCTTTCTTT. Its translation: CSVMGFGDTEAFF.

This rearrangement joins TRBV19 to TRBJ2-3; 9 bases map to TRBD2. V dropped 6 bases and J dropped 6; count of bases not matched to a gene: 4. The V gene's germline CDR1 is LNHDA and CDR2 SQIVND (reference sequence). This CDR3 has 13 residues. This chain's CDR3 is CASRTSGGDTQYF. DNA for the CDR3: TGTGCCAGTAGGACTAGCGGTGGGGATACGCAGTATTTT.

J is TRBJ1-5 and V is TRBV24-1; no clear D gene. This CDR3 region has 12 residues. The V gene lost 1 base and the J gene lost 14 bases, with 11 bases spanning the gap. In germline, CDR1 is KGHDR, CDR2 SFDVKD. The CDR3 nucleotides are TGTGCCACCAGTGATTTCATGGGAGGAGAGCATTTT. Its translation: CATSDFMGGEHF.

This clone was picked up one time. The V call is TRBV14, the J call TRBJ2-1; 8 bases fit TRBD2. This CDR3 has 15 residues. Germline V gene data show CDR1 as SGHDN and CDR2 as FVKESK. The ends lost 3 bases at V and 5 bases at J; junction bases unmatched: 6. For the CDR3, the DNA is TGTGCCAGCAGCCAGGGACTAGGACCCAACAATGAGCAGTTCTTC. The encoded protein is CASSQGLGPNNEQFF.

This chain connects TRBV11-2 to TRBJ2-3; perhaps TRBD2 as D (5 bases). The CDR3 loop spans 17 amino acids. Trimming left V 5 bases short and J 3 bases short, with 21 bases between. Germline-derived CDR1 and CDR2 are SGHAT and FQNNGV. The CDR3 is CASSILGYTSGTDTQYF. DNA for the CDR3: TGTGCCAGCAGCATCCTCGGGTACACGAGCGGTACAGATACGCAGTATTTT.

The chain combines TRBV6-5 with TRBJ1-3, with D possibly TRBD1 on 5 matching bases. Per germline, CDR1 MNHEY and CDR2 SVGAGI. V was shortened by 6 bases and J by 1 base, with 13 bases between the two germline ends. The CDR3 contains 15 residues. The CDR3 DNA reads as TGTGCCAGCAGCCGAATCCAGGGTTCTGGAAACACCATATATTTT. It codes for CASSRIQGSGNTIYF.

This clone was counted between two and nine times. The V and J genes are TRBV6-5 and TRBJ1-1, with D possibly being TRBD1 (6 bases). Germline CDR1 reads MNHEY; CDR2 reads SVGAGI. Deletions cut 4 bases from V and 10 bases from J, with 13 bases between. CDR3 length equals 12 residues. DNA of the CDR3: TGTGCCAGCAGTTCCCCGACAGGACGAGCTTTCTTT. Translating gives CASSSPTGRAFF.

The CDR3 loop reads CASNWASCEKLFF. In DNA form, the CDR3 reads TGTGCCAGCAATTGGGCTTCGTGTGAAAAACTGTTTTTT. The J gene is TRBJ1-4, the V gene TRBV27; D is ambiguous. CDR3 length: 13 residues. V was cut by 7 bases and J by 7 bases, with 13 bases left in between. The germline CDR1 and CDR2 sequences are MNHEY and SMNVEV (reference sequence).

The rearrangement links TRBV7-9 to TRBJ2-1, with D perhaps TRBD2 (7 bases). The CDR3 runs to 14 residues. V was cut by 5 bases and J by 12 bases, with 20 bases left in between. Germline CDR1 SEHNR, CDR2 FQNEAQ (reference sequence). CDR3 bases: TGTGCCAGCAGCGCACTCGGGGAGGGGGTTGGGCAGTTCTTC. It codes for CASSALGEGVGQFF.

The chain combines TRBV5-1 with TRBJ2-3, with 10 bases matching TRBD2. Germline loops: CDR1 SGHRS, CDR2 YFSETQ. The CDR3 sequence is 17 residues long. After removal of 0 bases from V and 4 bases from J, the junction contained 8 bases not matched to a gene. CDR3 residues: CASSLGAAGGQADTQYF. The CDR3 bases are TGCGCCAGCAGCTTGGGGGCAGCGGGAGGGCAAGCAGATACGCAGTATTTT.